This is a list of T cell receptor beta chains from one sample in a study of T cell repertoires in cytomegalovirus infection. One entry per CDR3 protein results from TCRdb running MiXCR on the reads. The data show some 300,000 distinct CDR3 sequences, roughly 15% seen once. The sequencing input was PBMCs. The receptors come from a human donor in good health (CMV status not recorded). Some clones in this sample may be carry-over from other donors' samples. Each CDR3 is given with its conserved first and last residue. The order of the fields is V gene, CDR3 length, J gene, D gene, clone size, CDR3 DNA, CDR3 protein. A D gene is named only where the DNA matches it firmly. Where a row states a size, it is once, few, many or the class of an expanded clone; other rows omit it.

>TRBV4-3|15|TRBJ1-2|-|few
TGCGCCAGCAGCCCCCGGTCCCAGGGGACCTATGGCTACACCTTC
CASSPRSQGTYGYTF
>TRBV7-3|16|TRBJ1-6|TRBD1|-
TGTGCCAGCAGTTTAGCAGGGGGCCGAGGAGATTCACCCCTCCACTTT
CASSLAGGRGDSPLHF
>TRBV29-1|13|TRBJ1-1|-|-
TGCAGCGTTCGGGGGCTTCTGAACACTGAAGCTTTCTTT
CSVRGLLNTEAFF
>TRBV20-1|17|TRBJ2-1|-|-
TGCAGTGGGTTTGCTAGAGATGTTTCTGGGCGGTACAATGAGCAGTTCTTC
CSGFARDVSGRYNEQFF
>TRBV11-3|14|TRBJ2-3|-|-
TGTGCCAGCAGCCAGGACAGTGTCACAGATACGCAGTATTTT
CASSQDSVTDTQYF
>TRBV12-3/TRBV12-4|11|TRBJ1-1|-|few
TGTGCCAGCCTCGGGGGCACTGAAGCTTTCTTT
CASLGGTEAFF
>TRBV12-3/TRBV12-4|12|TRBJ2-7|-|-
TGTGCCAGCAGTTTGGGTAGCACTGAGCAGTACTTC
CASSLGSTEQYF
>TRBV11-2|17|TRBJ2-7|TRBD1|few
TGTGCCAGCAGCTTAGTGGCTGGGCCAGGGGGCACCTACGAGCAGTACTTC
CASSLVAGPGGTYEQYF
>TRBV28|17|TRBJ2-2|TRBD2|-
TGTGCCAGCAGTCCACCCCTGGCGGGGGGGATCACCGGGGAGCTGTTTTTT
CASSPPLAGGITGELFF
>TRBV18|13|TRBJ1-5|-|-
TGTGCCAGCTCACCAGTGGGTACTCAGCCCCAGCATTTT
CASSPVGTQPQHF
>TRBV6-1|14|TRBJ2-7|TRBD2|many
TGTGCCAGCAGCACCCAGGGAGGGTCCTACGAGCAGTACTTC
CASSTQGGSYEQYF
>TRBV7-8|15|TRBJ2-3|TRBD2|many
TGTGCCAGCAGCCAAGAGCAGGGACTAGCGGATACGCAGTATTTT
CASSQEQGLADTQYF
>TRBV7-2|15|TRBJ2-1|-|many
TGTGCCAGCAGCTTTGTCGGGACCCCTTCCAATGAGCAGTTCTTC
CASSFVGTPSNEQFF
>TRBV20-1|15|TRBJ2-7|-|-
TGCAGTGCTAGAGAAGAGGGGGGACTCACCAGGGAGCAGTACTTC
CSAREEGGLTREQYF
>TRBV5-1|15|TRBJ1-1|-|many
TGCGCCAGCAGCCCGGACGGAGATGCGGGCACTGAAGCTTTCTTT
CASSPDGDAGTEAFF
>TRBV7-9|16|TRBJ1-5|-|-
TGTGCCAGGCCCCCATCCACAGACAGCCCATGTGGCCCCCAGCATTTT
CARPPSTDSPCGPQHF
>TRBV12-3/TRBV12-4|14|TRBJ1-1|TRBD1|many
TGTGCCAGCAGTTTACGGACAGGGGGGACTGAAGCTTTCTTT
CASSLRTGGTEAFF
>TRBV24-1|14|TRBJ2-1|-|-
TGTGCCACCAGTAAGGACGGCACCGGGGGTGAGCAGTTCTTC
CATSKDGTGGEQFF
>TRBV12-3/TRBV12-4|10|TRBJ1-3|-|-
TGTGCCAGCATAGGAAACACCATATATTTT
CASIGNTIYF
>TRBV6-1|15|TRBJ1-4|-|many
TGTGCCAGCTCCGAGGGTCCTGCAACTAATGAAAAACTGTTTTTT
CASSEGPATNEKLFF
>TRBV18|14|TRBJ2-5|-|-
TGTGCCAGCTCACCATCGGGAACTCAAGAGACCCAGTACTTC
CASSPSGTQETQYF
>TRBV4-2|16|TRBJ1-5|-|few
TGTGCCAGCAGCCACCAAATGGGAAACAGGGTTCAGCCCCAGCATTTT
CASSHQMGNRVQPQHF
>TRBV7-9|16|TRBJ2-2|TRBD1|many
TGTGCCAGCAGCTCAAATCCAGGGGGGAACACCGGGGAGCTGTTTTTT
CASSSNPGGNTGELFF
>TRBV12-3/TRBV12-4|12|TRBJ1-1|-|-
TGTGCCAGCAGTTTAGAGTGGTCTGAAGCTTTCTTT
CASSLEWSEAFF
>TRBV6-5|16|TRBJ2-7|-|many
TGTGCCAGCAGTTACGGCAGGGCACCTATTCCGACTGAGCAGTACTTC
CASSYGRAPIPTEQYF
>TRBV20-1|14|TRBJ2-3|-|few
TGCAGCGCCCCTAGTCAGCCTGACACAGATACGCAGTATTTT
CSAPSQPDTDTQYF
>TRBV7-2|14|TRBJ1-5|-|few
TGTGCCAGCAGCTTAGACAGGGAGGTTCAGCCCCAGCATTTT
CASSLDREVQPQHF
>TRBV25-1|15|TRBJ2-4|-|-
TGTGCCAGCAGTCCGGGGTGGGCGACCAAAAACATTCAGTACTTC
CASSPGWATKNIQYF
>TRBV4-1|18|TRBJ2-7|TRBD2|-
TGTGCCAGCAGCATCGGGGCTAGCGGGGGGCTTATCTCCTACGAGCAGTACTTC
CASSIGASGGLISYEQYF
>TRBV4-2|14|TRBJ1-5|-|few
TGTGCCAGCAGCCAAGTTATCGAAAATCAGCCCCAGCATTTT
CASSQVIENQPQHF
>TRBV4-3|18|TRBJ1-4|TRBD1|-
TGCGCCAGCAGCCAAGCGCGGACAGGGTTGTTGGGAGATGAAAAACTGTTTTTT
CASSQARTGLLGDEKLFF
>TRBV5-4|12|TRBJ1-1|-|-
TGTGCCAGCAGCTTGTTGGACACTGAAGCTTTCTTT
CASSLLDTEAFF
>TRBV28|13|TRBJ1-2|TRBD1|few
TGTGCCAGCAGTGAGGGACAGGGAGCTGGCTACACCTTC
CASSEGQGAGYTF
>TRBV5-6|14|TRBJ2-3|-|-
TGTGCCAGCATCGGGAGAGGGGTGGCAGATACGCAGTATTTT
CASIGRGVADTQYF
>TRBV7-6|17|TRBJ2-1|-|many
TGTGCCAGCAGCTTAGGTAACGGACTCGAACTCTACAATGAGCAGTTCTTC
CASSLGNGLELYNEQFF
>TRBV7-8|16|TRBJ2-7|-|many
TGTGCCAGCAGCTTAGCGGGCACCGGTAGCTCCTACGAGCAGTACTTC
CASSLAGTGSSYEQYF
>TRBV20-1|11|TRBJ2-7|TRBD1|-
TGCAGTGCTCAGGGGGACTACGAGCAGTACTTC
CSAQGDYEQYF
>TRBV19|16|TRBJ2-2|TRBD1|many
TGTGCCAGTAGTATACGGGACAGGGGTTCCGCCGGGGAGCTGTTTTTT
CASSIRDRGSAGELFF
>TRBV6-2/TRBV6-3|14|TRBJ1-5|-|-
TGTGCCAGCAGCGACGCGCATAGCAATCAGCCCCAGCATTTT
CASSDAHSNQPQHF
>TRBV4-1|15|TRBJ2-2|TRBD1|-
TGCGCCAGCAGCCAAGGACAGGGTCGGACCGGGGAGCTGTTTTTT
CASSQGQGRTGELFF
>TRBV25-1|13|TRBJ2-7|-|few
TGTGCCAGCAGTGGAGTCTTAATGAGCGAGCAGTACTTC
CASSGVLMSEQYF